The source of this T cell receptor beta chain is a study of T cells expressing NK-cell markers. General study results and limits: The CD3+CD56-NKG2C+ fraction of a handful of donors was also led by these clonotypes.

From the 5' RACE reads, TCRdb lists one entry per CDR3 protein and no DNA. The specimen's table records approximately 460,000 distinct CDR3 sequences. Concerning this clonotype: The antigen is undetermined.

This CDR3 is 13 amino acids long. Germline V gene sequence: CDR1 SQVTM, CDR2 ANQGSEA. The genes are TRBV29-1 and TRBJ1-6. Sequencing used blood T cells: a sorted CD56 or NKG2C T cell subset, CD4+ or CD8+ T cells, or bulk PBMC T cells (not recorded which). This receptor was obtained from a woman between 18 and 70 years old in good health. CDR3 sequence reads: CSATDSYNSPLHF.